The 18 T cell receptor beta chains given below trace back to one sample, sequenced in a study of blood T cell repertoires in COVID-19 (dated by TCRdb to 2019 to 2021). Libraries were constructed by the immunoSEQ multiplex PCR assay. The immuneACCESS repertoire file appears here via TCRdb, limited to in-frame rearrangements. These files lack a portion of the clones; in checked studies, under half of the deficit traces to unresolved V genes, and the cause of the others is not known. Present in this sample are more than 85,000 clones, around 80% of which were seen just once. In total, the top ten clones hold about 4.5% of the sample. The sequencing input was peripheral blood. The receptors were gathered from a human donor in a cohort sampled during active or convalescent COVID-19.

The chain employs TRBV7-3 and TRBJ2-3; TRBD2 aligns across 7 bases. From germline, CDR1 is SGHTA and CDR2 FQGTGA. CDR3 length: 15 residues. J lost 4 bases, V lost 3 bases, and 7 bases had no gene match. The CDR3 sequence is CASSFAGGRADTQYF. As DNA, the CDR3 is TGTGCCAGCAGCTTTGCTGGGGGGAGGGCAGATACGCAGTATTTT.

The chain combines TRBV6-5 with TRBJ2-5, with TRBD2 as a possible D gene (6 bases). V was pared by 6 bases and J by 5 bases, with 16 bases between. The V gene's germline CDR1 is MNHEY and CDR2 SVGAGI. The CDR3 is made up of 14 amino acids. CDR3 nucleotide sequence: TGTGCCAGCAGCCCGGGGGTAGGTGGGGAGACCCAGTACTTC. Protein sequence: CASSPGVGGETQYF.

This clone came up once. The V call is TRBV28, the J call TRBJ2-7; TRBD1 agrees at 7 bases. Germline V gene data show CDR1 as MDHEN and CDR2 as SYDVKM. V lost 5 bases and J lost 6; bases outside the gene matches: 4. The CDR3 consists of 12 residues. CDR3 region: CASSVTGVEQYF. As DNA, the CDR3 is TGTGCCAGCAGTGTTACAGGGGTCGAGCAGTACTTC.

This chain connects TRBV29-1 to TRBJ1-4, with 7 bases fitting TRBD1. The V gene's germline CDR1 is SQVTM and CDR2 ANQGSEA. The CDR3 covers 16 residues. V trimming: 3 bases; J trimming: 5 bases; junction bases outside the gene matches: 12. The CDR3 nucleotides read TGCAGCGTTGACGACCCTCTGGGACAGACCAATGAAAAACTGTTTTTT. This translates into CSVDDPLGQTNEKLFF.

The V call is TRBV4-3, the J call TRBJ2-4; maybe TRBD1 (5 bases). CDR1 LGHNA and CDR2 YSLEER come from the germline V gene. CDR3 length equals 15 residues. Trimming cost V 0 bases and J 5 bases, with 11 bases left between them. In nucleotides, the CDR3 is TGCGCCAGCAGCCAAGAAGGCAGGGTTGAAAACATTCAGTACTTC. Its protein product is CASSQEGRVENIQYF.

The chain has TRBV28 and TRBJ2-3; 12 positions agree with TRBD2. V was pared by 5 bases and J by 7 bases, with 13 bases of the junction left unmatched. Germline V gene data show CDR1 as MDHEN and CDR2 as SYDVKM. The CDR3 covers 17 residues. CDR3 loop: CASSPRLRTSGKNTQYF. For the CDR3, the DNA is TGTGCCAGCAGTCCACGATTAAGGACTAGCGGGAAAAATACGCAGTATTTT.

The V and J genes are TRBV27 and TRBJ1-4; D possibly corresponds to TRBD1 (5 bases). From germline, CDR1 is MNHEY and CDR2 SMNVEV (reference sequence). Trimming shortened V by 7 bases and J by 6 bases, and 18 bases separated the two germline ends. The CDR3 loop spans 15 amino acids. The DNA of the CDR3 is TGTGCCAGCAAGGCCAGGGTTTGGGGCGATGAAAAACTGTTTTTT. Translation: CASKARVWGDEKLFF.

To note about this clone: Other DNA sequences within the sample encode an identical CDR3. The CDR3 spells CASSYDRGTYEQYF. The CDR3 region has the DNA TGTGCCAGCAGTTACGACAGGGGCACCTACGAGCAGTACTTC. The J gene is TRBJ2-7, the V gene TRBV6-5, with 8 bases lining up with TRBD1. With 2 bases clipped from V and 2 bases from J, the junction kept 2 bases outside the gene matches. This CDR3 has 14 amino acids. CDR1 MNHEY and CDR2 SVGAGI come from the germline V gene.

The chain combines TRBV15 with TRBJ1-1, with TRBD1 matching 9 bases. The CDR3 extends over 15 amino acids. The V and J ends lost 1 base and 1 base, in that order; junction bases with no gene match: 1. Per the germline V gene, CDR1 is LNHNV and CDR2 is YYDKDF (reference sequence). DNA of the CDR3: TGTGCCACCAGCAGAGCGGGACAGGGGAACACTGAAGCTTTCTTT. Translation: CATSRAGQGNTEAFF.

The CDR3 region has the DNA TGTGCCAGCAGTTACCCCCTCAGTCGGACAGGGGCCTACGAGCAGTACTTC. Its translation is CASSYPLSRTGAYEQYF. V is TRBV6-2 or TRBV6-3 and J is TRBJ2-7, with 9 bases fitting TRBD1. Germline CDR1 is MNHEY and CDR2 is SVGEGT. This CDR3 spans 17 amino acids. V was pared by 2 bases and J by 2 bases, with 10 bases of the junction left unmatched.

The chain has TRBV9 and TRBJ2-5; 8 bases fit TRBD1. J lost 4 bases, V lost 1 base, and 9 bases had no gene match. CDR1 SGDLS and CDR2 YYNGEE come from the germline V gene. This CDR3 has 16 amino acids. CDR3: CASSVPDREVGETQYF. CDR3 coding DNA: TGTGCCAGCAGCGTACCGGACAGGGAAGTAGGAGAGACCCAGTACTTC.

V usage is TRBV14 and J usage is TRBJ2-7; D is perhaps TRBD2 (6 bases). This CDR3 is built from 16 residues. V was cut by 4 bases and J by 2 bases, with 18 bases left in between. Germline loops: CDR1 SGHDN, CDR2 FVKESK. The CDR3, as DNA: TGTGCCAGCAGCCCCCTGTTCCAGGACTACGCCTACGAGCAGTACTTC. Its translation is CASSPLFQDYAYEQYF.

This clone was counted ten times or more. This chain uses TRBV6-1 with TRBJ1-1; no clear D gene. The V and J ends lost 2 bases and 1 base respectively, with 8 bases between them. The CDR3 has 14 amino acids. Germline V lookup: CDR1 MNHNS, CDR2 SASEGT. For the CDR3, the DNA is TGTGCCAGCAGTGAACTGGCGGGGAACACTGAAGCTTTCTTT. It translates to CASSELAGNTEAFF.

The V and J genes are TRBV6-6 and TRBJ2-3; possibly TRBD1 for D (5 bases). The CDR3 is made up of 15 amino acids. Germline V gives CDR1 MNHNY, CDR2 SVGAGI (reference sequence). The V and J ends lost 4 bases and 3 bases respectively, with 14 bases between them. The CDR3 bases are TGTGCCAGCAGTTTCCGAGGCCCAGGGACAGATACGCAGTATTTT. Protein product: CASSFRGPGTDTQYF.

V gene TRBV10-3 combines with J gene TRBJ2-1; D possibly corresponds to TRBD2 (6 bases). Trimming took off 7 bases at V and 8 bases at J, with 24 bases between the two ends. This CDR3 has 16 residues. CDR1 is ENHRY, CDR2 SYGVKD, per germline. CDR3 nucleotide sequence: TGTGCCATCACCCTTCGGGGACTCCTCGTGTCCGATGAGCAGTTCTTC. Residues: CAITLRGLLVSDEQFF.

This chain connects TRBV30 to TRBJ1-6, with D possibly being TRBD1 (6 bases). Germline V gene sequence: CDR1 GTSNPN, CDR2 SVGIG (reference sequence). Trimming pared 0 bases from V and 6 bases from J, leaving 12 bases between. The CDR3 is 15 amino acids. In nucleotides, the CDR3 is TGTGCCTGGAGTGTACCGGACAGCCGTAATTCACCCCTCCACTTT. This sequence encodes CAWSVPDSRNSPLHF.

This rearrangement joins TRBV5-4 to TRBJ1-2, with TRBD1 as a possible D gene (6 bases). The germline V and J ends were trimmed by 4 bases and 4 bases, with 14 bases remaining between them. This CDR3 has 14 residues. CDR1 and CDR2 (germline): SGHNT, YYREEE (reference sequence). CDR3: CASSIDRLGYGYTF. Here the CDR3 DNA reads TGTGCCAGCAGCATAGACAGGCTGGGCTATGGCTACACCTTC.

The rearrangement links TRBV11-2 to TRBJ2-3; the match to TRBD2 covers 9 bases. The V gene's germline CDR1 is SGHAT and CDR2 FQNNGV. The CDR3 is 17 residues long. Germline trimming cut 2 bases from V and 4 bases from J; bases unmatched to any gene: 10. CDR3 sequence (DNA): TGTGCCAGCAGCTTACTCTCGGCGGGGGGGCCGGCAGATACGCAGTATTTT. This codes for CASSLLSAGGPADTQYF.